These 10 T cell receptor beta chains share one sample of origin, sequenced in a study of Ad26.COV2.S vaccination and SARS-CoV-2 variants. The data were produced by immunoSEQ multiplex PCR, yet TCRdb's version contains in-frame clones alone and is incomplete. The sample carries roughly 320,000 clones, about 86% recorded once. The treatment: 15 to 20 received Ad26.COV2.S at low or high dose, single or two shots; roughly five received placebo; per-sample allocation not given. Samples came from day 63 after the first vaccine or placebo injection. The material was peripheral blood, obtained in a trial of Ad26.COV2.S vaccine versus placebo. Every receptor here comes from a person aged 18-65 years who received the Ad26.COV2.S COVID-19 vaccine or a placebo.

The CDR3 nucleotides are TGTGCCAGCAGCCTCCCGGGACAGCCCTCCTACGAGCAGTACTTC. It encodes CASSLPGQPSYEQYF. The rearrangement uses TRBV6-2 or TRBV6-3 and TRBJ2-7; TRBD1 matches at 7 bases. The CDR3 contains 15 residues. With 6 bases clipped from V and 0 bases from J, the junction kept 8 bases outside the gene matches. The germline V gene encodes CDR1 MNHEY and CDR2 SVGEGT.

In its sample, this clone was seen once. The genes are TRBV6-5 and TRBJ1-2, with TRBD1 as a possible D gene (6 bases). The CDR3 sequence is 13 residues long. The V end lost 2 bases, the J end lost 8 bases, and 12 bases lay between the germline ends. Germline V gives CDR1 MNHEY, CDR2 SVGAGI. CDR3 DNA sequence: TGTGCCAGCAGTTACGGGACACAAGAAGGCTACACCTTC. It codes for CASSYGTQEGYTF.

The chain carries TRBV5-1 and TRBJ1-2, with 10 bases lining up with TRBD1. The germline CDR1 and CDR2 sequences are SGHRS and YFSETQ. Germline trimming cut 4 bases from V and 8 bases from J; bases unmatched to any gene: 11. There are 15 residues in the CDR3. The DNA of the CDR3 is TGCGCCAGCAGCCCCACTACCGGGACAGGGGACGGCTACACCTTC. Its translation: CASSPTTGTGDGYTF.

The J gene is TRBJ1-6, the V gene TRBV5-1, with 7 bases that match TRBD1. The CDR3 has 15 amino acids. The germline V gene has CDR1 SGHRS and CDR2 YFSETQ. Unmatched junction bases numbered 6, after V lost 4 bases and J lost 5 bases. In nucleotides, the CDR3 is TGCGCCAGCAGCCCGAGGGACAGCAATAATTCACCCCTCCACTTT. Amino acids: CASSPRDSNNSPLHF.

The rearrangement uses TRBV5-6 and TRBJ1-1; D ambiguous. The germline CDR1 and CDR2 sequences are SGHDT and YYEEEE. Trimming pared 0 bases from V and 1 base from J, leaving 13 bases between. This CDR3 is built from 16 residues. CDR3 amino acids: CASSLVAVGKNTEAFF. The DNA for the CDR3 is TGTGCCAGCAGCTTGGTGGCCGTGGGAAAGAACACTGAAGCTTTCTTT.

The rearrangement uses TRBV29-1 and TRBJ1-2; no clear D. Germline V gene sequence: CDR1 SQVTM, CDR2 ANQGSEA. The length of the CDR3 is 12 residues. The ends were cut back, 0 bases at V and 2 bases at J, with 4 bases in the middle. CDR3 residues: CSVEDRNYGYTF. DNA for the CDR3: TGCAGCGTTGAAGACAGGAACTATGGCTACACCTTC.

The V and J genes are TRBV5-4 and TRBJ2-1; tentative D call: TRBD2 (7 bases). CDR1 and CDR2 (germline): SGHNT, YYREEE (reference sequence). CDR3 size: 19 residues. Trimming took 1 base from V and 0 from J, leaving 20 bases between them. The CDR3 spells CASSLWGGGGPFSYNEQFF. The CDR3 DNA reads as TGTGCCAGCAGCTTGTGGGGAGGCGGGGGCCCCTTCTCCTACAATGAGCAGTTCTTC.

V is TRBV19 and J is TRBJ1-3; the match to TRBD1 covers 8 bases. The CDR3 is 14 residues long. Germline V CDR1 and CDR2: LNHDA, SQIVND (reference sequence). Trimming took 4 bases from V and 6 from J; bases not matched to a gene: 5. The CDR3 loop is CASSSWDRQNTIYF. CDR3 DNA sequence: TGTGCCAGTAGTAGCTGGGACAGGCAAAACACCATATATTTT.

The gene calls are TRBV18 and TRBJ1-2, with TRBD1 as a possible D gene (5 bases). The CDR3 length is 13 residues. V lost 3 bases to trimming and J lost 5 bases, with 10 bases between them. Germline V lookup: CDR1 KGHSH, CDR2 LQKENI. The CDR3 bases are TGTGCCAGCTCACCGACAGTGCCATATGGCTACACCTTC. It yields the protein CASSPTVPYGYTF.

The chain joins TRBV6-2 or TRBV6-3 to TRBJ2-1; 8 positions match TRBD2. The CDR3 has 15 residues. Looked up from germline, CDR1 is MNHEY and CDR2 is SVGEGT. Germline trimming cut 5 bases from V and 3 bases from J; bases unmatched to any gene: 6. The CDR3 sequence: CASSGRLALYNEQFF. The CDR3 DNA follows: TGTGCCAGCAGTGGCCGACTAGCGCTCTACAATGAGCAGTTCTTC.